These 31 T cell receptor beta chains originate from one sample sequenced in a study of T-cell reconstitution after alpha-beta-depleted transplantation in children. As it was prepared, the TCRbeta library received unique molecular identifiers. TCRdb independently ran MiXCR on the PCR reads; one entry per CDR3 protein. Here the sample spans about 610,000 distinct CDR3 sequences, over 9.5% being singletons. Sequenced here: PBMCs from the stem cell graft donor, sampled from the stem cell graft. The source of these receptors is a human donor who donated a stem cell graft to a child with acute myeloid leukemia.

The CDR3 bases are TGTGCCATCAGCGGAAAGGGTGTAGCGGGAGGAGGTTACGAGCAGTACTTC. Amino acids: CAISGKGVAGGGYEQYF. The V and J genes are TRBV10-3 and TRBJ2-7; 10 positions match TRBD2. The trim removed 6 bases at V and 4 bases at J, leaving 15 bases unmatched. CDR3 length equals 17 residues. Germline V gene data show CDR1 as ENHRY and CDR2 as SYGVKD.

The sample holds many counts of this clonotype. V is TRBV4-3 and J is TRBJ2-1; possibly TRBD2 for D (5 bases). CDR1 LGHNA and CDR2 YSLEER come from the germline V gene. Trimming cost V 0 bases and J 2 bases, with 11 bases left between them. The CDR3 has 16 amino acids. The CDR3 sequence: CASSQDSAVAYNEQFF. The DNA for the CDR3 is TGCGCCAGCAGCCAAGATTCAGCGGTGGCCTACAATGAGCAGTTCTTC.

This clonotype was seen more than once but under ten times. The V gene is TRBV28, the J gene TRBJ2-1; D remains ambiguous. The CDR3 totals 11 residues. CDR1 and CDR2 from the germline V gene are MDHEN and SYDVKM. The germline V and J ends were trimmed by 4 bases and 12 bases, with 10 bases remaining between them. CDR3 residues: CASSWVGGQFF. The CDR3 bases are TGTGCCAGCAGTTGGGTGGGCGGGCAGTTCTTC.

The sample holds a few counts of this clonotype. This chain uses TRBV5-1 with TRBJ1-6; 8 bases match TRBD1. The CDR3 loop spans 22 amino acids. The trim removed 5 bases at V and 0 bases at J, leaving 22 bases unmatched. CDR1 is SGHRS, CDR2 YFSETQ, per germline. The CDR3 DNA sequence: TGCGCCAGCAGACGACAGGGGATCCTGAGCAAGGGATCTCACTCCTATAATTCACCCCTCCACTTT. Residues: CASRRQGILSKGSHSYNSPLHF.

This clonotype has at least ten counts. CDR3 region: CASRPGQLNTEAFF. The CDR3 DNA sequence: TGTGCCAGCAGGCCGGGACAGTTGAACACTGAAGCTTTCTTT. V usage is TRBV12-3 or TRBV12-4 and J usage is TRBJ1-1; TRBD1 matches 7 bases. The CDR3 is 14 amino acids. The trim removed 6 bases at V and 0 bases at J, leaving 4 bases unmatched.

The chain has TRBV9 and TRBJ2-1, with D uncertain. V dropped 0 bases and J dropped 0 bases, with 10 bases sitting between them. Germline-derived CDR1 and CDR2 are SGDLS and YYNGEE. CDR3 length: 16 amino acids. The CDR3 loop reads CASSVGDAVSYNEQFF. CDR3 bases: TGTGCCAGCAGCGTAGGCGACGCGGTCTCCTACAATGAGCAGTTCTTC. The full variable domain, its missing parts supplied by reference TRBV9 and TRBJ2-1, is DSGVTQTPKHLITATGQRVTLRCSPRSGDLSVYWYQQSLDQGLQFLIQYYNGEERAKGNILERFSAQQFPDLHSELNLSSLELGDSALYFCASSVGDAVSYNEQFFGPGTRLTVL.

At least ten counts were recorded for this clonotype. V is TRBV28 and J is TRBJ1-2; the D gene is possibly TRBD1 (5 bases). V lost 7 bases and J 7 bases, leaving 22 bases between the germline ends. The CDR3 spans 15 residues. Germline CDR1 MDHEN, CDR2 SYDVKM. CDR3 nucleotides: TGTGCCAGCACCCGGGGAGACAGACGAATGAGTGGCTACACCTTC. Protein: CASTRGDRRMSGYTF.

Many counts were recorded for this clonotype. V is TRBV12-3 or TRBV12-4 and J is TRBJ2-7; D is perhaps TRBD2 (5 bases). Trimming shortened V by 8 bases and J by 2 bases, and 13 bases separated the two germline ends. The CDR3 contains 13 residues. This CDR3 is CASGRDPTYEQYF. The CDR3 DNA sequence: TGTGCCAGCGGCCGGGATCCCACCTACGAGCAGTACTTC.

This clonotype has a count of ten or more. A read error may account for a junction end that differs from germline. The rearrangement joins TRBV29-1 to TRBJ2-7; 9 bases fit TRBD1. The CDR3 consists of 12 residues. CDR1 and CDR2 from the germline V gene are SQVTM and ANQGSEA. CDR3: CSVEGQGHEQYF. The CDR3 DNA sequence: TGCAGCGTCGAAGGACAGGGGCACGAGCAGTACTTC.

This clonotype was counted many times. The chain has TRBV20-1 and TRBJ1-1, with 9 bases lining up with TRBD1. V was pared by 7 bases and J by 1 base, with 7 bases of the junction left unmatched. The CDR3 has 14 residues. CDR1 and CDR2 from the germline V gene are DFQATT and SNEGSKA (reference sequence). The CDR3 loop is CSGQGVKWNTEAFF. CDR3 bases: TGCAGTGGACAGGGGGTGAAATGGAACACTGAAGCTTTCTTT.

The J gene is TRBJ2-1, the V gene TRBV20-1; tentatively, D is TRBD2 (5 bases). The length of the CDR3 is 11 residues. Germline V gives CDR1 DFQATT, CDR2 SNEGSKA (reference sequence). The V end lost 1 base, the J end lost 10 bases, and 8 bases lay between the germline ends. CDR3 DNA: TGCAGTGCTAGAGTGACGGGGGAGCAGTTCTTC. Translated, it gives CSARVTGEQFF.

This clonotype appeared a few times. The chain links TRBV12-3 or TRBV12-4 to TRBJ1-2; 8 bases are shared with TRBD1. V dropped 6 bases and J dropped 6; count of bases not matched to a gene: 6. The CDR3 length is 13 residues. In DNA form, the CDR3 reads TGTGCCAGCAGCTCTGGACAGGGTGATGGCTACACCTTC. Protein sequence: CASSSGQGDGYTF.

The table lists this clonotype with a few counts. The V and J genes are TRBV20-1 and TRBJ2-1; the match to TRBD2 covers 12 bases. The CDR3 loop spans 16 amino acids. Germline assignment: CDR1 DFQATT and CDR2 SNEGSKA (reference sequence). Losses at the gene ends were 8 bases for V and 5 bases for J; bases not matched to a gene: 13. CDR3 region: CSCSTQTSGSNNEQFF. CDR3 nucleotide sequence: TGCAGTTGCTCCACCCAGACTAGCGGGAGCAACAATGAGCAGTTCTTC.

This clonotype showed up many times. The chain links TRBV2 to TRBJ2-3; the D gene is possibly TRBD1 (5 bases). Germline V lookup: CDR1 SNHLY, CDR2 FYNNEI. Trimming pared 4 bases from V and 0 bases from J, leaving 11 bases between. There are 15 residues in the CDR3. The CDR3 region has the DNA TGTGCCAGCAGTGGAGGACAAACTAGCACAGATACGCAGTATTTT. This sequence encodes CASSGGQTSTDTQYF.

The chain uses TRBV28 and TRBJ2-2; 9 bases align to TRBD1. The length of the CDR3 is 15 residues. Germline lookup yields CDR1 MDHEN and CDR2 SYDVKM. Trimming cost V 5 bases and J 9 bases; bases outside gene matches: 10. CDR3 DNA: TGTGCCAGCAGTATACCGGGACAGGGAAGAAGGGAGCTGTTTTTT. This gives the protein CASSIPGQGRRELFF. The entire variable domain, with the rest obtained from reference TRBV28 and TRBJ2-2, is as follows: DVKVTQSSRYLVKRTGEKVFLECVQDMDHENMFWYRQDPGLGLRLIYFSYDVKMKEKGDIPEGYSVSREKKERFSLILESASTNQTSMYLCASSIPGQGRRELFFGEGSRLTVL.

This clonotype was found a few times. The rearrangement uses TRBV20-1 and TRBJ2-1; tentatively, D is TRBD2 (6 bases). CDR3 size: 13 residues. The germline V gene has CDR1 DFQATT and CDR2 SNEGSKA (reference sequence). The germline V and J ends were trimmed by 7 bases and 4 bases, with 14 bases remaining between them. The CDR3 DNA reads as TGCAGTGGGGCGGGACGCTTATACAATGAGCAGTTCTTC. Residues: CSGAGRLYNEQFF.

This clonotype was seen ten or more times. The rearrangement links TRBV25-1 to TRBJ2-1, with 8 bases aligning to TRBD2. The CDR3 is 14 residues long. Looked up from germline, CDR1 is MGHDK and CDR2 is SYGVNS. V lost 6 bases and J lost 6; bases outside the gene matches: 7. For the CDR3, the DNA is TGTGCCAGCAGAGTTAGCGGGATCGCCAATGAGCAGTTCTTC. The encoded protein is CASRVSGIANEQFF. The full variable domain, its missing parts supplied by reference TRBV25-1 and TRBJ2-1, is EADIYQTPRYLVIGTGKKITLECSQTMGHDKMYWYQQDPGMELHLIHYSYGVNSTEKGDLSSESTVSRIRTEHFPLTLESARPSHTSQYLCASRVSGIANEQFFGPGTRLTVL.

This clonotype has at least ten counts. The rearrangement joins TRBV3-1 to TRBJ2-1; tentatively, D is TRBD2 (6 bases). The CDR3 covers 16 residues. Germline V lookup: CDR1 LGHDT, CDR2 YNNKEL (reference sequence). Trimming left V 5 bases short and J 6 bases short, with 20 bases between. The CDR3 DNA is TGTGCCAGCAGCAGCAGAAAGCGGGTTGAGGGCAATGAGCAGTTCTTC. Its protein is CASSSRKRVEGNEQFF.

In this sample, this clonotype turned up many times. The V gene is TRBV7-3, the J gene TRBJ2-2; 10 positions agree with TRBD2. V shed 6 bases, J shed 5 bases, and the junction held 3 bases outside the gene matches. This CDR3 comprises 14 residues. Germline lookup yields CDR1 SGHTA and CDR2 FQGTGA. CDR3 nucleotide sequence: TGTGCCAGCAGTCTACTAGCGGGAACCGGGGAGCTGTTTTTT. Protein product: CASSLLAGTGELFF.

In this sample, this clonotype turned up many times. The CDR3 nucleotides read TGTGCCAGCAGTTACCGACGGGGAGGCAATCAGCCCCAGCATTTT. Translating gives CASSYRRGGNQPQHF. V usage is TRBV6-5 and J usage is TRBJ1-5, with no clear D. V lost 2 bases and J lost 2, with 10 bases in between. The CDR3 covers 15 residues. Germline CDR1 and CDR2: MNHEY and SVGAGI.

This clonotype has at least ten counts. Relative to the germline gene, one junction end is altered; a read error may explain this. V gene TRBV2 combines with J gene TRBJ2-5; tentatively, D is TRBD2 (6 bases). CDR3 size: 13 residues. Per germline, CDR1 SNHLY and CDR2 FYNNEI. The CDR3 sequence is CASLGARRETQHF. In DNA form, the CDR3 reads TGTGCCAGCCTTGGCGCACGTCGGGAGACCCAGCACTTC.

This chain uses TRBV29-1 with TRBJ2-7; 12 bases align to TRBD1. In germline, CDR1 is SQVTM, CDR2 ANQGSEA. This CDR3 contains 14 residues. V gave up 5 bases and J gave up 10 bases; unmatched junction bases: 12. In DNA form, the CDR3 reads TGCAGCGTTAGGGGACAGGGGGCCAATCGCGAACAGTACTTC. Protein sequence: CSVRGQGANREQYF.

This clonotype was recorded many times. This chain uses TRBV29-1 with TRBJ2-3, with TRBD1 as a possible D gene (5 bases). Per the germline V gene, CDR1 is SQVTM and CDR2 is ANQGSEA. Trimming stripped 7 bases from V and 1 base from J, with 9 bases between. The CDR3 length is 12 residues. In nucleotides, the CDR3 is TGCAGCGCAGGGCCGGGCACAGATACGCAGTATTTT. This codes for CSAGPGTDTQYF.

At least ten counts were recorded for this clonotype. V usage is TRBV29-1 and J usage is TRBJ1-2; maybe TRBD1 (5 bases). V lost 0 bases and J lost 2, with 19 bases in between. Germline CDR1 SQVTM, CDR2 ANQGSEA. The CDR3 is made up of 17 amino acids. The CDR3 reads CSVEDIVRVTGNYGYTF. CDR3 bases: TGCAGCGTTGAAGATATCGTCCGCGTAACAGGCAACTATGGCTACACCTTC.

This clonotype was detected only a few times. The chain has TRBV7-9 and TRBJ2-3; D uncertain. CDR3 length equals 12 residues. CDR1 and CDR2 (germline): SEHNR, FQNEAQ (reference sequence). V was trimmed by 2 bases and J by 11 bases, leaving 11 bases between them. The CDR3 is CASSLQSVGQYF. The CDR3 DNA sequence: TGTGCCAGCAGCTTACAGTCCGTAGGGCAGTATTTT.

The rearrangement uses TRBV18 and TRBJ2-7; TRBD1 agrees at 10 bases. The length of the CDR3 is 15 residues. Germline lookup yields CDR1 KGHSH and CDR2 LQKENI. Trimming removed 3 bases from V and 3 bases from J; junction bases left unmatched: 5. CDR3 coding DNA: TGTGCCAGCTCACCTCCGACAGGGGGCAACTACGAGCAGTACTTC. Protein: CASSPPTGGNYEQYF.

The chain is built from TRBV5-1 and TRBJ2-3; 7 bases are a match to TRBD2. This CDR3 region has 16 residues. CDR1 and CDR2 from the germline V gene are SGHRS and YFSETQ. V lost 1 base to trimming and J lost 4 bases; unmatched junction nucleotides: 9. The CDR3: CASSLPSGSPADTQYF. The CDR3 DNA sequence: TGCGCCAGCAGCTTGCCTAGCGGAAGCCCGGCAGATACGCAGTATTTT.

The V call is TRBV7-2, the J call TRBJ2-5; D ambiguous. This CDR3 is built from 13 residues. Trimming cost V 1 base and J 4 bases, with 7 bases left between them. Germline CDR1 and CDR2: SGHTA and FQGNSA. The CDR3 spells CASSLVLRETQYF. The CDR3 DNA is TGTGCCAGCAGCTTAGTACTGAGAGAGACCCAGTACTTC.

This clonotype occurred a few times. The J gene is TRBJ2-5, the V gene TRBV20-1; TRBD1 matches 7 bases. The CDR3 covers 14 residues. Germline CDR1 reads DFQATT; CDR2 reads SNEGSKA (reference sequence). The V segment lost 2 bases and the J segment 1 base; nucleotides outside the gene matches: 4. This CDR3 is CSARIRQGQETQYF. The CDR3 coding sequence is TGCAGTGCTAGAATCAGACAGGGCCAAGAGACCCAGTACTTC.

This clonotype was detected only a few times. CDR3 DNA sequence: TGTGCAAGTCGCTTAGGCCCTAGTGCCCGATATTCCTACAATGAGCAGTTCTTC. It yields the protein CASRLGPSARYSYNEQFF. The gene calls are TRBV12-2 and TRBJ2-1; the tabulated D call, TRBD2, remains unverified against the DNA. TRBV12-2 is a documented pseudogene. The CDR3 consists of 18 residues.

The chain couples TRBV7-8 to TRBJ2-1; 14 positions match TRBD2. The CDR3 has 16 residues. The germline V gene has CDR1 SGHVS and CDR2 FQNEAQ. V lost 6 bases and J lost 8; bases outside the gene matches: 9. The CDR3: CASRDARTSGRYEQFF. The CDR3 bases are TGTGCCAGCAGGGATGCTAGGACTAGCGGGAGGTATGAGCAGTTCTTC.